One sample yielded the 31 T cell receptor beta chains listed below, sequenced in a study of T cells after yellow fever vaccination. TCRdb itself ran the 5' RACE reads through MiXCR, one entry per CDR3 protein. The sample records nearly 300,000 distinct CDR3 sequences, approximately 8% being singletons. The source material was CD4+ T cells sorted from PBMCs, sampled 5 days after the yellow fever booster vaccination. The receptors stem from a man between 18 and 29 years old who received the YFV17D yellow fever vaccine.

This rearrangement joins TRBV5-1 to TRBJ2-1; the D gene is possibly TRBD2 (5 bases). There are 13 residues in the CDR3. V gave up 1 base and J gave up 8 bases, with 10 bases separating them. The germline V gene has CDR1 SGHRS and CDR2 YFSETQ. The CDR3 spells CASSLPISDEQFF. The DNA for the CDR3 is TGCGCCAGCAGCTTGCCAATTAGCGATGAGCAGTTCTTC. Together with reference TRBV5-1 and TRBJ2-1, the CDR3 gives the full variable domain: KAGVTQTPRYLIKTRGQQVTLSCSPISGHRSVSWYQQTPGQGLQFLFEYFSETQRNKGNFPGRFSGRQFSNSRSEMNVSTLELGDSALYLCASSLPISDEQFFGPGTRLTVL.

The V call is TRBV20-1, the J call TRBJ2-5; D unclear. Germline V CDR1 and CDR2: DFQATT, SNEGSKA (reference sequence). The CDR3 has 14 residues. The V end was cut by 0 bases, the J end by 5 bases, with 13 bases between. CDR3 coding DNA: TGCAGTGCTAGAGATCGGGCCCCTGGGGAGACCCAGTACTTC. Translation gives CSARDRAPGETQYF.

This clonotype showed up just a few times. The J gene is TRBJ1-1, the V gene TRBV5-1; possible D gene TRBD1, 6 bases. Germline V lookup: CDR1 SGHRS, CDR2 YFSETQ. Trimming stripped 7 bases from V and 1 base from J, with 26 bases between. This CDR3 region has 18 residues. The CDR3 DNA reads TGCGCCAGCGGCCCTACCTCGGGACACCTCCTAGGGAACACTGAAGCTTTCTTT. Translation: CASGPTSGHLLGNTEAFF.

The chain uses TRBV6-2 or TRBV6-3 and TRBJ2-6, with D unresolved. Trimming pared 4 bases from V and 2 bases from J, leaving 6 bases between. This CDR3 region has 14 residues. Germline values: CDR1 MNHEY, CDR2 SVGEGT. CDR3 nucleotides: TGTGCCAGCAGTTCTCAGGCTGGGGCCAACGTCCTGACTTTC. Encoded protein: CASSSQAGANVLTF.

This chain connects TRBV25-1 to TRBJ1-6; D may be TRBD1 (6 bases). Trimming stripped 7 bases from V and 8 bases from J, with 15 bases between. The CDR3 consists of 14 residues. The germline V gene encodes CDR1 MGHDK and CDR2 SYGVNS. The CDR3 bases are TGTGCCAGCACCCGTCGGGGGGGCGATTCACCCCTCCACTTT. Translating it yields CASTRRGGDSPLHF.

The rearrangement uses TRBV29-1 and TRBJ2-2; no clear D gene. V was clipped by 4 bases and J by 4 bases, with 7 bases between them. The CDR3 consists of 12 residues. Germline CDR1 is SQVTM and CDR2 is ANQGSEA. The CDR3 sequence is CSVGPPTGELFF. CDR3 DNA: TGCAGCGTTGGACCCCCCACCGGGGAGCTGTTTTTT.

The chain joins TRBV6-5 to TRBJ1-1; 7 nucleotides agree with TRBD1. The V and J ends lost 5 bases and 4 bases, in that order; junction bases with no gene match: 10. The germline V gene has CDR1 MNHEY and CDR2 SVGAGI. This CDR3 has 15 amino acids. The CDR3 DNA sequence: TGTGCCAGCAGTCCCCCGACAGGGTTGGTCACTGAAGCTTTCTTT. It encodes CASSPPTGLVTEAFF.

This rearrangement joins TRBV5-1 to TRBJ2-5; TRBD2 might be the D (6 bases). CDR1 is SGHRS, CDR2 YFSETQ, per germline. The CDR3 contains 16 residues. The V and J ends lost 3 bases and 5 bases respectively, with 20 bases between them. The CDR3: CASSWGDSQSWETQYF. CDR3 bases: TGCGCCAGCAGCTGGGGGGACTCGCAGTCATGGGAGACCCAGTACTTC.

This clonotype was observed a handful of times. V usage is TRBV7-2 and J usage is TRBJ2-3; TRBD1 might be the D (5 bases). Germline V lookup: CDR1 SGHTA, CDR2 FQGNSA. V lost 7 bases, J lost 3 bases, and 17 bases lay in between. CDR3 size: 15 residues. CDR3 residues: CASTRQSRVTDTQYF. CDR3 nucleotide sequence: TGTGCCAGCACGCGACAGAGTAGGGTTACAGATACGCAGTATTTT.

V is TRBV3-1 and J is TRBJ1-2; D remains unclear. V was pared by 2 bases and J by 2 bases, with 9 bases between. The CDR3 is 14 residues long. CDR1 is LGHDT, CDR2 YNNKEL, per germline (reference sequence). The CDR3 DNA is TGTGCCAGCAGCCAACGAGAGGGAAACTATGGCTACACCTTC. Protein: CASSQREGNYGYTF.

There are a few counts of this clonotype. This rearrangement joins TRBV24-1 to TRBJ2-3; 12 bases agree with TRBD2. Germline assignment: CDR1 KGHDR and CDR2 SFDVKD. CDR3 length: 16 residues. V shed 4 bases, J shed 3 bases, and the junction held 4 bases outside the gene matches. This CDR3 is CATSEPSGGATDTQYF. The CDR3 region has the DNA TGTGCCACCAGTGAGCCTAGCGGGGGGGCTACAGATACGCAGTATTTT.

The rearrangement links TRBV12-3 or TRBV12-4 to TRBJ2-5; D ambiguous. Trimming pared 3 bases from V and 5 bases from J, leaving 7 bases between. The CDR3 spans 12 residues. The CDR3 bases are TGTGCCAGCAGTTTCCTTGGGGAGACCCAGTACTTC. Amino acids: CASSFLGETQYF.

V is TRBV20-1 and J is TRBJ1-2; D unresolved. The CDR3 sequence is 12 residues long. Trimming shortened V by 5 bases and J by 8 bases, and 15 bases separated the two germline ends. Germline loops: CDR1 DFQATT, CDR2 SNEGSKA (reference sequence). CDR3 sequence reads: CSAPSQTGGYTF. The CDR3 DNA is TGCAGTGCTCCGAGCCAGACCGGGGGCTACACCTTC.

This chain joins TRBV5-1 and TRBJ2-4; D may be TRBD2 (7 bases). Deletions cut 4 bases from V and 1 base from J, with 21 bases between. This CDR3 comprises 18 residues. The germline gives CDR1 SGHRS, CDR2 YFSETQ. The CDR3: CASSASQQGGWAKNIQYF. The CDR3 DNA is TGCGCCAGCAGCGCCTCACAACAGGGAGGGTGGGCCAAAAACATTCAGTACTTC. The full variable domain, with the rest looked up from reference TRBV5-1 and TRBJ2-4, is KAGVTQTPRYLIKTRGQQVTLSCSPISGHRSVSWYQQTPGQGLQFLFEYFSETQRNKGNFPGRFSGRQFSNSRSEMNVSTLELGDSALYLCASSASQQGGWAKNIQYFGAGTRLSVL.

The CDR3 bases are TGTGCCAGCAGTTTGATAGGCTCCTATAATTCACCCCTCCACTTT. Its translation: CASSLIGSYNSPLHF. The rearrangement uses TRBV12-3 or TRBV12-4 and TRBJ1-6, with D hard to call. There are 15 residues in the CDR3. V was shortened by 3 bases and J by 0 bases, with 6 bases between the two germline ends.

CDR3 nucleotides: TGTGCCAGCTCACCGGCCGGGACAGCCACAGATACGCAGTATTTT. Translating it yields CASSPAGTATDTQYF. J is TRBJ2-3 and V is TRBV18; the match to TRBD1 covers 7 bases. CDR3 length: 15 amino acids. Trimming cost V 3 bases and J 2 bases; bases outside gene matches: 5. CDR1 and CDR2 from the germline V gene are KGHSH and LQKENI.

The sample holds a few counts of this clonotype. As DNA, the CDR3 is TGTGCCAGCAGCTTATTGCGGGGACAGGGAGATGGCTACACCTTC. It yields the protein CASSLLRGQGDGYTF. The chain carries TRBV7-9 and TRBJ1-2; 9 bases match TRBD1. Germline-derived CDR1 and CDR2 are SEHNR and FQNEAQ (reference sequence). This CDR3 is built from 15 residues. The junction had 7 bases not matched to a gene; V was cut back by 2 bases and J by 6 bases.

The table lists this clonotype with a few counts. The genes are TRBV7-2 and TRBJ2-1; 8 bases are a match to TRBD2. CDR1 and CDR2 (germline): SGHTA, FQGNSA. The CDR3 runs to 16 residues. The trim removed 5 bases at V and 4 bases at J, leaving 10 bases unmatched. The CDR3 region is CASSRVGGGQYNEQFF. The CDR3, as DNA: TGTGCCAGCAGCCGGGTGGGCGGGGGGCAGTACAATGAGCAGTTCTTC.

The chain has TRBV4-1 and TRBJ1-5; no firm D call. This CDR3 has 14 residues. Looked up from germline, CDR1 is MGHRA and CDR2 is YSYEKL. V lost 0 bases and J 9 bases, leaving 12 bases between the germline ends. The CDR3 DNA is TGCGCCAGCAGCCAAGAAAATGGTCCCCGGCCCCAGCATTTT. Residues: CASSQENGPRPQHF.

There are a few counts of this clonotype. This chain connects TRBV4-2 to TRBJ1-2; TRBD1 agrees at 10 bases. Unmatched junction bases numbered 0, after V lost 0 bases and J lost 8 bases. Germline loops: CDR1 LGHNA, CDR2 YNFKEQ. The length of the CDR3 is 13 residues. CDR3 region: CASSQETGGGYTF. The CDR3 DNA is TGTGCCAGCAGCCAAGAGACAGGGGGCGGCTACACCTTC.

The CDR3 bases are TGTGCCAGCAGTTACCGCACAGGGGGCTACACCGGGGAGCTGTTTTTT. Protein: CASSYRTGGYTGELFF. This chain uses TRBV27 with TRBJ2-2; TRBD1 matches at 9 bases. Losses at the gene ends were 4 bases for V and 3 bases for J; bases not matched to a gene: 6. The CDR3 length is 16 residues. Germline V lookup: CDR1 MNHEY, CDR2 SMNVEV (reference sequence).

This clonotype was counted at least ten times. This chain joins TRBV4-3 and TRBJ2-3; TRBD2 aligns across 8 bases. V dropped 0 bases and J dropped 2; count of bases not matched to a gene: 7. The CDR3 consists of 17 residues. Germline loops: CDR1 LGHNA, CDR2 YSLEER. CDR3 sequence (DNA): TGCGCCAGCAGCCAAGATATTAGCGGGGATTACACAGATACGCAGTATTTT. It codes for CASSQDISGDYTDTQYF.

The chain employs TRBV4-3 and TRBJ1-5; D ambiguous. The CDR3 runs to 13 residues. Germline values: CDR1 LGHNA, CDR2 YSLEER. Trimming removed 1 base at V and 7 bases at J, with 8 bases between. This CDR3 reads CASSQATAQPQHF. The CDR3 region has the DNA TGCGCCAGCAGCCAAGCAACGGCCCAGCCCCAGCATTTT.

The genes are TRBV9 and TRBJ2-7, with a tentative D call TRBD1 (6 bases). The CDR3 runs 11 residues. Germline CDR1 SGDLS, CDR2 YYNGEE. V was shortened by 8 bases and J by 5 bases, with 11 bases between the two germline ends. The CDR3 bases are TGTGCCAGAACAGGGCGCCACGAGCAGTACTTC. It translates to CARTGRHEQYF.

The chain carries TRBV3-1 and TRBJ1-1; tentatively, D is TRBD1 (6 bases). The CDR3 covers 15 residues. The V gene lost 4 bases and the J gene lost 0 bases, with 12 bases spanning the gap. CDR1 is LGHDT and CDR2 is YNNKEL in the germline V gene (reference sequence). CDR3 sequence (DNA): TGTGCCAGCAGCCCACGGGGGGCCTTGAACACTGAAGCTTTCTTT. Translated, it gives CASSPRGALNTEAFF.

This clonotype was seen a handful of times. The chain combines TRBV28 with TRBJ1-6; D may be TRBD1 (5 bases). CDR3 length: 14 residues. With 4 bases removed from V and 10 bases from J, the gap between germline ends came to 14 bases. CDR1 and CDR2 from the germline V gene are MDHEN and SYDVKM. CDR3: CASSWGSSRSPLHF. CDR3 DNA sequence: TGTGCCAGCAGTTGGGGCAGTTCAAGGTCACCCCTCCACTTT.

This clonotype was seen at least ten times. The V and J genes are TRBV20-1 and TRBJ2-1; D not certain. Germline-derived CDR1 and CDR2 are DFQATT and SNEGSKA (reference sequence). The CDR3 runs to 13 residues. V was trimmed by 0 bases and J by 6 bases, leaving 9 bases between them. The DNA of the CDR3 is TGCAGTGCTAGAGAGGGTTCCCTCAATGAGCAGTTCTTC. Its protein is CSAREGSLNEQFF.

This chain links TRBV6-5 with TRBJ2-3, with D maybe TRBD1 (6 bases). From germline, CDR1 is MNHEY and CDR2 SVGAGI. Trimming took off 5 bases at V and 3 bases at J, with 15 bases between the two ends. The CDR3 is made up of 15 amino acids. Here the CDR3 reads CASSRTGLITDTQYF. CDR3 DNA: TGTGCCAGCAGTCGAACAGGGTTGATTACAGATACGCAGTATTTT.

This clonotype was counted between two and nine times. The DNA of the CDR3 is TGTGCCAGCAGCCCCGTGCGGGGTCTTCCCGGGGAGCTGTTTTTT. The encoded protein is CASSPVRGLPGELFF. This rearrangement joins TRBV6-1 to TRBJ2-2, with a weak D call TRBD2 (6 bases). V lost 6 bases to trimming and J lost 6 bases, with 17 bases between them. The germline V gene has CDR1 MNHNS and CDR2 SASEGT. The CDR3 spans 15 residues.

This clonotype was observed many times. The chain employs TRBV10-3 and TRBJ2-1; D might be TRBD2 (6 bases). This CDR3 is 15 amino acids long. Trimming cost V 10 bases and J 4 bases, with 20 bases left between them. CDR1 is ENHRY and CDR2 is SYGVKD in the germline V gene. In nucleotides, the CDR3 is TGTGCCACTGCCCCCCCCGACCGGGGGTACAATGAGCAGTTCTTC. Translating gives CATAPPDRGYNEQFF.

The rearrangement links TRBV5-1 to TRBJ1-1; 7 positions match TRBD1. CDR1 SGHRS and CDR2 YFSETQ come from the germline V gene. The CDR3 is 14 amino acids. The ends lost 5 bases at V and 4 bases at J; junction bases unmatched: 8. DNA of the CDR3: TGCGCCAGCAGAGTACAGGGGACGAGCACTGAAGCTTTCTTT. The encoded protein is CASRVQGTSTEAFF.